The T cell receptor beta chain described here comes from a study of T-cell reconstitution after alpha-beta-depleted transplantation in children. Study conclusions and caveats: The origin of high day-60 TCRbeta diversity in some patients lay in surviving recipient T cells and thymic progenitors. Alpha-beta T cells present about two months after transplant were reported to originate from several hundred expanded graft clones.

From germline, CDR1 is DFQATT and CDR2 SNEGSKA (reference sequence). V lost 6 bases to trimming and J lost 4 bases, with 13 bases between them. The CDR3 extends over 13 amino acids. The TCRbeta library was prepared with unique molecular identifiers. In TCRdb, the PCR reads were re-called with MiXCR into one record per CDR3 protein. Here the sample spans around 64,000 distinct CDR3 sequences, approximately 10% being singletons. The table lists this clonotype with many counts. Its antigen is not identified. Sequenced material: PBMCs, taken before TCRalphabeta/CD19-depleted stem cell transplant. The receptor's source is a boy between 10 and 17 years old with acute myeloid leukemia, due to receive a stem cell transplant. The chain combines TRBV20-1 with TRBJ1-5, with D possibly being TRBD1 (5 bases). CDR3 sequence reads: CSATWGTNQPQHF. The DNA of the CDR3 is TGCAGTGCCACATGGGGGACTAATCAGCCCCAGCATTTT.